This T cell receptor (beta chain) was found in a study of blood T cell repertoires in COVID-19. Study as a whole: In each case, the material was cDNA or gDNA derived from T cells, B-cell-depleted T cells, or PBMCs.

The age range of participants was about 18 to 100 years, with residence in approximately 25 US areas. Trimming cost V 4 bases and J 0 bases, with 8 bases left between them. Germline CDR1 is KGHDR and CDR2 is SFDVKD. The CDR3 is made up of 15 amino acids. In the original analysis: It was from reference gene primer amplification that nucleated cell counts were estimated. The table came from immunoSEQ multiplex PCR; TCRdb's copy has only in-frame clones and leaves some out. V, J and clone size were drawn from that table, and D and trimming were deduced from the DNA. The sample carries fewer than 350,000 clones, more than 75% recorded once.

Material for sequencing was PBMCs or T cells enriched from blood (not recorded which). V is TRBV24-1 and J is TRBJ2-2, with D possibly TRBD2 on 5 matching bases. The TCR comes from a woman in her sixties or seventies in a cohort exposed to, infected with or recovered from COVID-19 (not recorded which). CDR3 residues: CATSETGTNTGELFF. CDR3 nucleotide sequence: TGTGCCACCAGTGAGACCGGGACGAACACCGGGGAGCTGTTTTTT.